A single sample is the source of the 28 T cell receptor beta chains below, sequenced in a study of blood T cell repertoires in COVID-19. TCRdb's copy holds only in-frame clones and misses some; the assay was immunoSEQ multiplex PCR. Of some 300,000 clones listed, over 80% were seen once; the top ten hold roughly 6.3%. The material sequenced was peripheral blood. These receptors all come from a woman aged 45-59 years with COVID-19, enrolled during active disease.

There are a few counts of this clone. V gene TRBV24-1 combines with J gene TRBJ2-2, with D uncertain. The germline V gene has CDR1 KGHDR and CDR2 SFDVKD. V was clipped by 8 bases and J by 3 bases, with 15 bases between them. This CDR3 comprises 15 residues. Here the CDR3 DNA reads TGTGCCACCATGAGGTCCCTTACGGACACCGGGGAGCTGTTTTTT. Translating it yields CATMRSLTDTGELFF.

This chain connects TRBV28 to TRBJ1-5; a possible D gene is TRBD1 (6 bases). V was clipped by 8 bases and J by 3 bases, with 20 bases between them. The CDR3 runs to 16 residues. From germline, CDR1 is MDHEN and CDR2 SYDVKM. The CDR3, as DNA: TGTGCCAGCGGACAAGGGGGTAGGTCCCCCAATCAGCCCCAGCATTTT. Translating it yields CASGQGGRSPNQPQHF.

The CDR3 spells CASSPYYLAGRGQETQYF. Here the CDR3 DNA reads TGCGCCAGCAGCCCCTATTATTTAGCGGGAAGGGGCCAAGAGACCCAGTACTTC. The rearrangement joins TRBV4-1 to TRBJ2-5, with 8 bases identical to TRBD2. The CDR3 runs 18 residues. The germline gives CDR1 MGHRA, CDR2 YSYEKL. V dropped 4 bases and J dropped 1; count of bases not matched to a gene: 14.

V gene TRBV15 combines with J gene TRBJ2-5; 8 bases map to TRBD1. Germline loops: CDR1 LNHNV, CDR2 YYDKDF (reference sequence). The junction had 1 base not matched to a gene; V was cut back by 3 bases and J by 1 base. The CDR3 covers 14 residues. Written as DNA, the CDR3 is TGTGCCACCAGCAGGGACAGGGCCCAAGAGACCCAGTACTTC. Amino acids: CATSRDRAQETQYF.

This sequence joins TRBV6-2 or TRBV6-3 and TRBJ1-5; maybe TRBD1 (6 bases). The CDR3 contains 13 residues. Germline CDR1 and CDR2: MNHEY and SVGEGT. The V end was cut by 5 bases, the J end by 6 bases, with 11 bases between. DNA for the CDR3: TGTGCCAGCAGTCCCACAGGGTTTCAGCCCCAGCATTTT. Protein: CASSPTGFQPQHF.

This sequence joins TRBV3-1 (or the pseudogene TRBV3-2) and TRBJ2-7; D ambiguous. The CDR3 sequence is 15 residues long. Trimming left V 4 bases short and J 3 bases short, with 16 bases between. Per the germline V gene, CDR1 is LGHDT and CDR2 is YNNKEL (reference sequence). The CDR3 DNA follows: TGTGCCAGCAGCCGACAAGGCCGTTCAAGCTACGAGCAGTACTTC. Translation gives CASSRQGRSSYEQYF.

J is TRBJ2-1 and V is TRBV5-1, with 10 bases aligning to TRBD2. The germline V gene has CDR1 SGHRS and CDR2 YFSETQ. The CDR3 has 16 amino acids. Trimming at V came to 0 bases and at J to 8 bases, leaving 8 bases not matched to a gene. The CDR3 coding sequence is TGCGCCAGCAGCTTGGGGGCTAGCGGGAGTTACCATGAGCAGTTCTTC. Protein sequence: CASSLGASGSYHEQFF.

The gene calls are TRBV10-3 and TRBJ2-5; 7 bases are shared with TRBD1. The CDR3 has 14 residues. J was trimmed by 1 base and V by 3 bases; bases with no gene match: 2. Germline V gene data show CDR1 as ENHRY and CDR2 as SYGVKD. The CDR3 spells CAISEGQVQETQYF. The CDR3 DNA reads TGTGCCATCAGTGAAGGACAGGTCCAAGAGACCCAGTACTTC.

V is TRBV7-2 and J is TRBJ2-1; a possible D gene is TRBD2 (5 bases). The CDR3 is 13 amino acids. Trimming shortened V by 5 bases and J by 8 bases, and 13 bases separated the two germline ends. The germline CDR1 and CDR2 sequences are SGHTA and FQGNSA. As DNA, the CDR3 is TGTGCCAGCAGCGGGAGTCTAATCGATGAGCAGTTCTTC. Encoded protein: CASSGSLIDEQFF.

The chain recombines TRBV9 with TRBJ2-5, with TRBD1 matching 7 bases. The CDR3 is 17 residues long. Germline V gene data show CDR1 as SGDLS and CDR2 as YYNGEE. Germline trimming cut 4 bases from V and 4 bases from J; bases unmatched to any gene: 16. The CDR3 sequence is CASSFAPAGTEGETQYF. The CDR3 DNA reads TGTGCCAGCAGCTTTGCTCCCGCCGGGACAGAGGGAGAGACCCAGTACTTC.

This chain uses TRBV19 with TRBJ2-1; 10 bases agree with TRBD2. CDR1 is LNHDA, CDR2 SQIVND, per germline (reference sequence). Losses at the gene ends were 4 bases for V and 3 bases for J; bases not matched to a gene: 9. The CDR3 is 17 residues long. CDR3 loop: CASSTGLAARFYNEQFF. The CDR3 bases are TGTGCCAGTAGTACTGGACTAGCGGCGCGGTTCTACAATGAGCAGTTCTTC.

The chain carries TRBV19 and TRBJ1-5; 10 nucleotides align to TRBD1. The trim removed 6 bases at V and 5 bases at J, leaving 7 bases unmatched. The CDR3 is 15 residues long. Germline CDR1 LNHDA, CDR2 SQIVND (reference sequence). CDR3 DNA sequence: TGTGCCAGTAGAAGATCCGGGACAGGGGATCAGCCCCAGCATTTT. Its translation is CASRRSGTGDQPQHF.

This rearrangement joins TRBV7-9 to TRBJ2-7; D may be TRBD1 (6 bases). V lost 6 bases, J lost 5 bases, and 14 bases lay in between. CDR1 is SEHNR and CDR2 is FQNEAQ in the germline V gene (reference sequence). The CDR3 extends over 13 amino acids. In DNA, the CDR3 is TGTGCCAGCAGTACAGGGTTGCACGACGAGCAGTACTTC. It encodes CASSTGLHDEQYF.

The rearrangement uses TRBV7-2 and TRBJ2-1, with D unclear. The ends were cut back, 8 bases at V and 0 bases at J, with 17 bases in the middle. CDR1 is SGHTA, CDR2 FQGNSA, per germline. The CDR3 length is 16 residues. The CDR3 here is CASRRAPESSYNEQFF. In nucleotides, the CDR3 is TGTGCCAGCCGGAGAGCCCCGGAGAGCTCCTACAATGAGCAGTTCTTC. The full variable domain, in which reference TRBV7-2 and TRBJ2-1 provide the parts outside the CDR3, is GAGVSQSPSNKVTEKGKDVELRCDPISGHTALYWYRQSLGQGLEFLIYFQGNSAPDKSGLPSDRFSAERTGGSVSTLTIQRTQQEDSAVYLCASRRAPESSYNEQFFGPGTRLTVL.

The V call is TRBV7-9, the J call TRBJ2-2; weak D call: TRBD1 (5 bases). CDR3 length equals 14 residues. V was shortened by 1 base and J by 6 bases, with 9 bases between the two germline ends. Per the germline V gene, CDR1 is SEHNR and CDR2 is FQNEAQ (reference sequence). The CDR3 DNA follows: TGTGCCAGCAGCTTAGGTGGGGCCTCCGGGGAGCTGTTTTTT. As protein: CASSLGGASGELFF.

The chain combines TRBV10-2 with TRBJ2-3; 10 bases align to TRBD2. Germline lookup yields CDR1 WSHSY and CDR2 SAAADI. The CDR3 consists of 15 residues. Trimming took 8 bases from V and 5 from J; bases not matched to a gene: 10. CDR3 region: CASSYLAGVGDTQYF. The CDR3, as DNA: TGCGCCAGCTCCTACCTAGCGGGAGTGGGAGATACGCAGTATTTT.

The chain uses TRBV5-4 and TRBJ2-1; 8 bases map to TRBD2. Germline V lookup: CDR1 SGHNT, CDR2 YYREEE (reference sequence). This CDR3 has 15 residues. V gave up 6 bases and J gave up 4 bases; unmatched junction bases: 9. The CDR3 DNA reads as TGTGCCAGCACCCCCAAGGGCGGGGGGTACAATGAGCAGTTCTTC. Translating gives CASTPKGGGYNEQFF.

The chain carries TRBV4-1 and TRBJ2-1; 15 nucleotides line up with TRBD2. The V segment lost 1 base and the J segment 9 bases; nucleotides outside the gene matches: 10. Germline-derived CDR1 and CDR2 are MGHRA and YSYEKL. This CDR3 spans 18 amino acids. CDR3 DNA: TGCGCCAGCAGCCAAGGTAATGGACTAGCGGGAGGGGTCAGTGAGCAGTTCTTC. Protein product: CASSQGNGLAGGVSEQFF.

This chain joins TRBV29-1 and TRBJ2-4; weak D call: TRBD2 (6 bases). The CDR3 extends over 12 amino acids. In germline, CDR1 is SQVTM, CDR2 ANQGSEA. V was clipped by 2 bases and J by 5 bases, with 7 bases between them. CDR3: CSVEWGENIQYF. As DNA, the CDR3 is TGCAGCGTTGAATGGGGGGAAAACATTCAGTACTTC.

In DNA, the CDR3 is TGCAGCGTTGTATTCGGGGATAACGAGCAGTACTTC. It is translated as CSVVFGDNEQYF. The chain employs TRBV29-1 and TRBJ2-7; D perhaps matches TRBD2 (5 bases). This CDR3 is built from 12 residues. Trimming took off 4 bases at V and 5 bases at J, with 12 bases between the two ends. Germline CDR1 reads SQVTM; CDR2 reads ANQGSEA.

This clone was seen a handful of times. The rearrangement uses TRBV27 and TRBJ1-2; tentative D call: TRBD1 (5 bases). Germline V gene lookup returns CDR1 MNHEY and CDR2 SMNVEV (reference sequence). The CDR3 totals 15 residues. The V gene lost 8 bases and the J gene lost 0 bases, with 16 bases spanning the gap. For the CDR3, the DNA is TGTGCCAGCTCCCGGGGGTCGGGGACTAACTATGGCTACACCTTC. Its protein is CASSRGSGTNYGYTF.

The chain is built from TRBV10-1 and TRBJ1-5, with D uncertain. The CDR3 length is 15 residues. Germline V gives CDR1 WNHNN, CDR2 SYGVQD (reference sequence). The V end was cut by 3 bases, the J end by 0 bases, with 9 bases between. DNA for the CDR3: TGCGCCAGCAGTGAAGGAGCTAATAGCAATCAGCCCCAGCATTTT. Encoded protein: CASSEGANSNQPQHF.

This clone occurred once. The chain carries TRBV13 and TRBJ2-1; the D gene is possibly TRBD2 (5 bases). Per germline, CDR1 PRHDT and CDR2 FYEKMQ (reference sequence). Trimming pared 3 bases from V and 7 bases from J, leaving 19 bases between. The CDR3 is 16 residues long. The DNA of the CDR3 is TGTGCCAGCAGCTTTTTGCGGTCGGGGTTGGGAAATGAGCAGTTCTTC. It is translated as CASSFLRSGLGNEQFF. Complete variable domain (other parts from reference TRBV13 and TRBJ2-1): AAGVIQSPRHLIKEKRETATLKCYPIPRHDTVYWYQQGPGQDPQFLISFYEKMQSDKGSIPDRFSAQQFSDYHSELNMSSLELGDSALYFCASSFLRSGLGNEQFFGPGTRLTVL.

The chain joins TRBV30 to TRBJ1-1; 9 bases match TRBD1. Per the germline V gene, CDR1 is GTSNPN and CDR2 is SVGIG (reference sequence). The CDR3 totals 12 residues. V was clipped by 2 bases and J by 11 bases; unmatched bases: 6. The CDR3 loop is CAWSRGQGRAFF. CDR3 sequence (DNA): TGTGCCTGGAGTCGGGGACAGGGAAGGGCTTTCTTT.

The chain joins TRBV6-4 to TRBJ2-1; no clear D. Germline V gives CDR1 MRHNA, CDR2 SNTAGT. The CDR3 loop spans 14 amino acids. With 4 bases removed from V and 6 bases from J, the gap between germline ends came to 13 bases. The CDR3 is CASSAVPGFNEQFF. The DNA of the CDR3 is TGTGCCAGCAGTGCGGTCCCAGGATTCAATGAGCAGTTCTTC.

This chain uses TRBV2 with TRBJ2-3, with TRBD2 matching over 12 bases. Germline assignment: CDR1 SNHLY and CDR2 FYNNEI. This CDR3 is built from 17 residues. The ends lost 7 bases at V and 7 bases at J; junction bases unmatched: 15. CDR3 nucleotides: TGTGCCAGCAAGCCGGGACTAGCGGGCTTTGTCGTTAATACGCAGTATTTT. As protein: CASKPGLAGFVVNTQYF.

Written as DNA, the CDR3 is TGTGCCAGCAGCTTAAGAGAGAGGCCCGGGAGGCCCCCTTTGGGGGAGACCCAGTACTTC. Translated, it gives CASSLRERPGRPPLGETQYF. The V call is TRBV7-8, the J call TRBJ2-5, with TRBD2 identical over 7 bases. V was clipped by 2 bases and J by 5 bases; unmatched bases: 23. CDR1 is SGHVS, CDR2 FQNEAQ, per germline. The CDR3 sequence is 20 residues long. The full variable domain, its missing parts supplied by reference TRBV7-8 and TRBJ2-5, is GAGVSQSPRYKVAKRGQDVALRCDPISGHVSLFWYQQALGQGPEFLTYFQNEAQLDKSGLPSDRFFAERPEGSVSTLKIQRTQQEDSAVYLCASSLRERPGRPPLGETQYFGPGTRLLVL.

This clone was recorded a few times. This chain joins TRBV7-9 and TRBJ2-4, with 9 bases matching TRBD2. V shed 2 bases, J shed 6 bases, and the junction held 8 bases outside the gene matches. Germline CDR1 reads SEHNR; CDR2 reads FQNEAQ (reference sequence). The CDR3 runs to 16 residues. CDR3 DNA sequence: TGTGCCAGCAGCTTAACTGCGGGAGGGCCGGGAAACATTCAGTACTTC. Amino acids: CASSLTAGGPGNIQYF.